This TCR beta chain was retrieved from a study of STAT5B mutations in CD4+ large granular lymphocyte leukemia. Study-wide findings and caveats: Top patient clones used TRBV06 genes more often: 8/27 versus 2/35 in controls. Without HLA matching, higher CD4+ than CD8+ T-LGLL clonality could reflect small sample size.

The table came from immunoSEQ multiplex PCR; TCRdb's copy has only in-frame clones and leaves some out. The table lists around 33,000 clones, 88% of them singletons. The CDR3 extends over 17 amino acids. V was clipped by 4 bases and J by 4 bases; unmatched bases: 13. Germline V gene lookup returns CDR1 MGHDK and CDR2 SYGVNS. In regard to this clone: Its antigen is unidentified.

This chain connects TRBV25-1 to TRBJ1-5, with 7 nucleotides matching TRBD1. The sequence was obtained from a human donor in good health. The source material was CD4+ T cells from blood buffy coats. CDR3 bases: TGTGCCAGCAGTGGAGGCCAGGGGGATGGAGAAAATCAGCCCCAGCATTTT. Its translation is CASSGGQGDGENQPQHF.